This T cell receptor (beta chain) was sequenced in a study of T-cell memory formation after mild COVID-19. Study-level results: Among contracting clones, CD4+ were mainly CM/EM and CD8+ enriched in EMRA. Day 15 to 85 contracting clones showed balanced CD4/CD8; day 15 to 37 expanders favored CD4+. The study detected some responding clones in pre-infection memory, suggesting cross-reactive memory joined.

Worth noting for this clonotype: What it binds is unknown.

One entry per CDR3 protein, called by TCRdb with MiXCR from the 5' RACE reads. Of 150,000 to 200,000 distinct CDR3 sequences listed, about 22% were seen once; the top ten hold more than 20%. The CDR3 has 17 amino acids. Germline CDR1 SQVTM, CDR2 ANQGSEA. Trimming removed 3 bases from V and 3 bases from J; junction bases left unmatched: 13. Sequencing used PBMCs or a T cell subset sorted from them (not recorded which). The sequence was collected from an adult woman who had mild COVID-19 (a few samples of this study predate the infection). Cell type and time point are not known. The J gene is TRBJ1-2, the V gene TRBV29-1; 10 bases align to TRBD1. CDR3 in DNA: TGCAGCGTTGACCCCGGGGACAGGGGAATAGGGTACTATGGCTACACCTTC. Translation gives CSVDPGDRGIGYYGYTF. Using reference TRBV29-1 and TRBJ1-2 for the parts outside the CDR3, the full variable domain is SAVISQKPSRDICQRGTSLTIQCQVDSQVTMMFWYRQQPGQSLTLIATANQGSEATYESGFVIDKFPISRPNLTFSTLTVSNMSPEDSSIYLCSVDPGDRGIGYYGYTFGSGTRLTVV.